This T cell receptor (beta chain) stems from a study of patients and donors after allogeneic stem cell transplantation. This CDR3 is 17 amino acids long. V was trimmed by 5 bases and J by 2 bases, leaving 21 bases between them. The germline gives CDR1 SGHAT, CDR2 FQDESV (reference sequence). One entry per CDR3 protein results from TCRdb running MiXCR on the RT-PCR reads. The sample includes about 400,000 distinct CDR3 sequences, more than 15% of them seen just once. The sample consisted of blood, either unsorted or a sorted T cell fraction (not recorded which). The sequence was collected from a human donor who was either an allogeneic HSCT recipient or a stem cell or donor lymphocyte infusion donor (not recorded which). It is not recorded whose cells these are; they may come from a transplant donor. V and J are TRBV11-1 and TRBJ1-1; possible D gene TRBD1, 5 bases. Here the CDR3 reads CASSDKGRRGGNTEAFF. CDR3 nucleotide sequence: TGTGCCAGCAGCGACAAAGGTAGGAGGGGAGGAAACACTGAAGCTTTCTTT.